The TCR beta chain described here comes from a study of shared T cell receptors in the human thymus. Assay: immunoSEQ multiplex PCR; the TCRdb copy retains only in-frame clones and omits some. In the table there are approximately 580,000 clones, 78% of which are singletons. V dropped 1 base and J dropped 0; count of bases not matched to a gene: 13. The germline CDR1 and CDR2 sequences are SGHRS and YFSETQ. The CDR3 sequence is 19 residues long. In its sample, this clone was seen a few times. These data were also reused for a study on human thymus T cells. From that study: Thymic tissue was derived from resections collected during corrective heart surgery. Within thymic and blood repertoires, V and J gene usage appeared to be biased.

This clonotype was obtained from a boy younger than two with a congenital heart defect. The sample was thymocytes. V and J are TRBV5-1 and TRBJ2-3; the match to TRBD2 covers 8 bases. CDR3 nucleotides: TGCGCCAGCAGCTTGTCCGGGACTAGTGAAACCTTTAGCACAGATACGCAGTATTTT. The encoded protein is CASSLSGTSETFSTDTQYF. The full variable domain, its missing parts supplied by reference TRBV5-1 and TRBJ2-3, is KAGVTQTPRYLIKTRGQQVTLSCSPISGHRSVSWYQQTPGQGLQFLFEYFSETQRNKGNFPGRFSGRQFSNSRSEMNVSTLELGDSALYLCASSLSGTSETFSTDTQYFGPGTRLTVL.